What follows are 32 T cell receptor beta chains derived from one specimen sequenced in a study of blood T cell repertoires in COVID-19. Assay used: immunoSEQ multiplex PCR; TCRdb lists only in-frame clones, some missing. Among tens of thousands of clones, around 82% were seen once, and the ten largest hold approximately 15%. Sequencing was done on a sample of peripheral blood. Receptor source: a woman aged 55-69 years with acute or convalescent COVID-19.

The chain links TRBV7-2 to TRBJ1-2; D unclear. From germline, CDR1 is SGHTA and CDR2 FQGNSA. V lost 1 base, J lost 2 bases, and 8 bases lay in between. The CDR3 extends over 14 amino acids. CDR3 sequence: CASSLVGANYGYTF. The DNA of the CDR3 is TGTGCCAGCAGCTTAGTTGGAGCGAACTATGGCTACACCTTC.

This sequence joins TRBV11-2 and TRBJ1-6, with D hard to call. The CDR3 has 13 residues. Trimming cost V 8 bases and J 11 bases, with 16 bases left between them. Germline V lookup: CDR1 SGHAT, CDR2 FQNNGV. In nucleotides, the CDR3 is TGTGCCAGCTTCCCACAAACCGGGGCACCCCTCCACTTT. Translation gives CASFPQTGAPLHF.

This clone was observed a single time. This chain joins TRBV5-1 and TRBJ2-5, with 11 bases fitting TRBD1. The CDR3 extends over 15 amino acids. Germline trimming cut 2 bases from V and 4 bases from J; bases unmatched to any gene: 4. In germline, CDR1 is SGHRS, CDR2 YFSETQ. The DNA for the CDR3 is TGCGCCAGCAGCTTAGGAGGGACAGGGGGAGAGACCCAGTACTTC. Translation gives CASSLGGTGGETQYF.

This chain connects TRBV2 to TRBJ1-5; 7 positions match TRBD1. The CDR3 is 14 amino acids. The junction had 6 bases not matched to a gene; V was cut back by 5 bases and J by 5 bases. The germline CDR1 and CDR2 sequences are SNHLY and FYNNEI. The DNA of the CDR3 is TGTGCCAGCAGTATTGGACAGGAGGATCAGCCCCAGCATTTT. Translating gives CASSIGQEDQPQHF.

The J gene is TRBJ2-2, the V gene TRBV7-2; 13 bases agree with TRBD2. V trimming: 5 bases; J trimming: 3 bases; junction bases outside the gene matches: 6. The CDR3 is made up of 17 amino acids. Germline V gene lookup returns CDR1 SGHTA and CDR2 FQGNSA. CDR3 DNA: TGTGCCAGCAGCCGTACTAGCGGGGGGGCGCACACCGGGGAGCTGTTTTTT. Its translation: CASSRTSGGAHTGELFF.

The chain is built from TRBV6-2 or TRBV6-3 and TRBJ2-7, with D maybe TRBD2 (6 bases). V was pared by 2 bases and J by 5 bases, with 22 bases between. The CDR3 length is 17 residues. In germline, CDR1 is MNHEY, CDR2 SVGEGT. As DNA, the CDR3 is TGTGCCAGCAGTTACAGGTCGGGGGACCCCCCTCCTGACGAGCAGTACTTC. Amino acids: CASSYRSGDPPPDEQYF.

V and J are TRBV3-1 (or the pseudogene TRBV3-2) and TRBJ2-2; 10 positions match TRBD1. CDR3 length: 15 amino acids. Losses at the gene ends were 4 bases for V and 1 base for J; bases not matched to a gene: 0. Germline V lookup: CDR1 LGHDT, CDR2 YNNKEL (reference sequence). CDR3 sequence (DNA): TGTGCCAGCAGCCGGACAGGGGGGAACACCGGGGAGCTGTTTTTT. Amino acids: CASSRTGGNTGELFF.

V and J are TRBV4-2 and TRBJ2-1; 8 positions match TRBD2. CDR3 length equals 16 residues. The germline V gene has CDR1 LGHNA and CDR2 YNFKEQ. V lost 0 bases to trimming and J lost 6 bases; unmatched junction nucleotides: 7. This chain's CDR3 is CASSQDGRGAGNEQFF. CDR3 nucleotide sequence: TGTGCCAGCAGCCAAGATGGGCGGGGGGCAGGCAATGAGCAGTTCTTC.

The V and J genes are TRBV7-9 and TRBJ1-2; 10 nucleotides align to TRBD1. V shed 4 bases, J shed 8 bases, and the junction held 10 bases outside the gene matches. The CDR3 loop spans 15 amino acids. Germline V gives CDR1 SEHNR, CDR2 FQNEAQ (reference sequence). CDR3 protein: CASSSFFGTGEGYTF. The CDR3 DNA reads as TGTGCCAGCAGCTCCTTCTTTGGGACAGGGGAAGGCTACACCTTC.

This clone was observed once. This chain links TRBV5-5 with TRBJ1-2; D ambiguous. CDR3 length equals 17 residues. Trimming removed 4 bases at V and 0 bases at J, with 19 bases between. The germline gives CDR1 SGHKS, CDR2 YYEKEE (reference sequence). In DNA form, the CDR3 reads TGTGCCAGCAGCCCGGAGAGGGCGGTAAGCACTAACTATGGCTACACCTTC. This encodes CASSPERAVSTNYGYTF.

V and J are TRBV2 and TRBJ2-7; D might be TRBD2 (6 bases). This CDR3 is built from 13 residues. In germline, CDR1 is SNHLY, CDR2 FYNNEI. Trimming removed 10 bases at V and 7 bases at J, with 20 bases between. The CDR3 DNA follows: TGTGCCACCCGAGGAGGGGAGGTCAGGGAGCAGTACTTC. Its translation is CATRGGEVREQYF. The entire variable domain, with the rest obtained from reference TRBV2 and TRBJ2-7, is as follows: EPEVTQTPSHQVTQMGQEVILRCVPISNHLYFYWYRQILGQKVEFLVSFYNNEISEKSEIFDDQFSVERPDGSNFTLKIRSTKLEDSAMYFCATRGGEVREQYFGPGTRLTVT.

V is TRBV3-1 (or the pseudogene TRBV3-2) and J is TRBJ2-5; TRBD2 is a possible D gene (7 bases). Germline assignment: CDR1 LGHDT and CDR2 YNNKEL (reference sequence). This CDR3 has 13 amino acids. Trimming stripped 3 bases from V and 5 bases from J, with 10 bases between. CDR3 nucleotides: TGTGCCAGCAGCCAGGGGAGGGGGGAGACCCAGTACTTC. Residues: CASSQGRGETQYF.

The rearrangement uses TRBV6-1 and TRBJ2-2, with 9 bases fitting TRBD1. From germline, CDR1 is MNHNS and CDR2 SASEGT. This CDR3 spans 16 amino acids. Unmatched junction bases numbered 7, after V lost 3 bases and J lost 5 bases. The CDR3 sequence: CASSDQPGQGTGELFF. The CDR3, as DNA: TGTGCCAGCAGTGATCAGCCGGGACAGGGAACCGGGGAGCTGTTTTTT.

The DNA for the CDR3 is TGTGCCACCAGTGATTCCGGACTAGCAGGGATGTCAGATACGCAGTATTTT. This gives the protein CATSDSGLAGMSDTQYF. This chain links TRBV24-1 with TRBJ2-3; 8 bases agree with TRBD2. V shed 2 bases, J shed 4 bases, and the junction held 10 bases outside the gene matches. The CDR3 consists of 17 residues. Germline V gives CDR1 KGHDR, CDR2 SFDVKD.

This chain connects TRBV11-2 to TRBJ2-7, with D maybe TRBD2 (6 bases). Trimming removed 2 bases from V and 6 bases from J, with 11 bases in between. This CDR3 is 13 amino acids long. Germline V gene sequence: CDR1 SGHAT, CDR2 FQNNGV. CDR3 amino acids: CASSLTGGTEQYF. The CDR3 DNA sequence: TGTGCCAGCAGCTTAACCGGAGGGACCGAGCAGTACTTC.

The chain joins TRBV2 to TRBJ2-3; D not certain. The CDR3 length is 14 residues. Germline CDR1 SNHLY, CDR2 FYNNEI. The ends were cut back, 4 bases at V and 4 bases at J, with 12 bases in the middle. In DNA form, the CDR3 reads TGTGCCAGCAGTGTCGAGTATAACTCAGATACGCAGTATTTT. Protein product: CASSVEYNSDTQYF.

This clone came up a few times. The chain is built from TRBV24-1 and TRBJ2-3, with D unresolved. The CDR3 spans 14 residues. Germline V gene lookup returns CDR1 KGHDR and CDR2 SFDVKD. Trimming stripped 3 bases from V and 2 bases from J, with 8 bases between. The CDR3 reads CATSDGRYTDTQYF. The CDR3, as DNA: TGTGCCACCAGTGATGGCAGGTACACAGATACGCAGTATTTT.

This clone occurred once. The rearrangement links TRBV4-1 to TRBJ1-2, with D hard to call. Germline assignment: CDR1 MGHRA and CDR2 YSYEKL. The CDR3 loop spans 19 amino acids. V lost 6 bases to trimming and J lost 0 bases, with 26 bases between them. The CDR3 nucleotides are TGCGCCAGCAGAGGACTGGCCTCGGGTACCTACGCAGCTAACTATGGCTACACCTTC. This encodes CASRGLASGTYAANYGYTF.

CDR3 region: CASSQALTSGGYNEQFF. DNA for the CDR3: TGTGCCAGCAGCCAAGCCCTCACTAGCGGGGGGTACAATGAGCAGTTCTTC. The chain couples TRBV14 to TRBJ2-1; 12 bases fit TRBD2. CDR3 length: 17 residues. Germline-derived CDR1 and CDR2 are SGHDN and FVKESK. V lost 1 base, J lost 4 bases, and 5 bases stayed unmatched. Variable domain in full (rest from reference TRBV14 and TRBJ2-1): EAGVTQFPSHSVIEKGQTVTLRCDPISGHDNLYWYRRVMGKEIKFLLHFVKESKQDESGMPNNRFLAERTGGTYSTLKVQPAELEDSGVYFCASSQALTSGGYNEQFFGPGTRLTVL.

This chain uses TRBV5-1 with TRBJ2-5; 8 nucleotides match TRBD1. V lost 3 bases, J lost 5 bases, and 9 bases stayed unmatched. CDR1 is SGHRS, CDR2 YFSETQ, per germline. CDR3 length equals 15 residues. This chain's CDR3 is CASSYFAGDRETQYF. As DNA, the CDR3 is TGCGCCAGCAGCTACTTTGCAGGGGACAGGGAGACCCAGTACTTC.

Note on this clone: Other DNA sequences of this sample code for an identical CDR3. This chain uses TRBV7-2 with TRBJ1-1, with D perhaps TRBD1 (5 bases). There are 13 residues in the CDR3. CDR1 and CDR2 from the germline V gene are SGHTA and FQGNSA. V was pared by 5 bases and J by 1 base, with 8 bases between. In DNA form, the CDR3 reads TGTGCCAGCAGCCTAGACAGGAACACTGAAGCTTTCTTT. Protein: CASSLDRNTEAFF.

V usage is TRBV6-1 and J usage is TRBJ1-6, with TRBD1 matching 10 bases. The germline gives CDR1 MNHNS, CDR2 SASEGT. Trimming cost V 2 bases and J 4 bases; bases outside gene matches: 2. This CDR3 contains 16 residues. CDR3 DNA sequence: TGTGCCAGCAGTGAACAGGACAGGGGGTATAATTCACCCCTCCACTTT. Amino acid sequence: CASSEQDRGYNSPLHF.

The rearrangement joins TRBV5-1 to TRBJ2-2; 7 bases align to TRBD1. The CDR3 runs 15 residues. Germline values: CDR1 SGHRS, CDR2 YFSETQ. The junction had 3 bases not matched to a gene; V was cut back by 4 bases and J by 0 bases. The CDR3 DNA reads TGCGCCAGCAGCCCCGGGACAGCGAACACCGGGGAGCTGTTTTTT. This encodes CASSPGTANTGELFF.

This rearrangement joins TRBV19 to TRBJ2-2; 7 bases line up with TRBD2. Germline V gene data show CDR1 as LNHDA and CDR2 as SQIVND (reference sequence). The CDR3 runs to 15 residues. The V and J ends lost 5 bases and 1 base, in that order; junction bases with no gene match: 4. CDR3 amino acids: CASSPGGGNTGELFF. DNA for the CDR3: TGTGCCAGTAGTCCGGGCGGGGGGAACACCGGGGAGCTGTTTTTT. Supplemented by reference TRBV19 and TRBJ2-2, the full variable domain reads DGGITQSPKYLFRKEGQNVTLSCEQNLNHDAMYWYRQDPGQGLRLIYYSQIVNDFQKGDIAEGYSVSREKKESFPLTVTSAQKNPTAFYLCASSPGGGNTGELFFGEGSRLTVL.

V is TRBV9 and J is TRBJ2-5; 9 bases match TRBD2. V dropped 0 bases and J dropped 1; count of bases not matched to a gene: 4. The V gene's germline CDR1 is SGDLS and CDR2 YYNGEE. The CDR3 sequence is 16 residues long. CDR3 sequence (DNA): TGTGCCAGCAGCGTAGAGGCTAGCGGGGTCCAAGAGACCCAGTACTTC. Its protein product is CASSVEASGVQETQYF.

The V and J genes are TRBV5-5 and TRBJ2-5; TRBD2 might be the D (6 bases). The germline V and J ends were trimmed by 0 bases and 5 bases, with 17 bases remaining between them. This CDR3 is 16 amino acids long. Germline CDR1 is SGHKS and CDR2 is YYEKEE (reference sequence). CDR3 sequence: CASSLAQASVFETQYF. CDR3 coding DNA: TGTGCCAGCAGCTTGGCCCAGGCTAGCGTTTTCGAGACCCAGTACTTC.

There are a few counts of this clone. The gene calls are TRBV25-1 and TRBJ1-2; the D gene is possibly TRBD1 (5 bases). CDR3 length: 14 amino acids. CDR1 is MGHDK, CDR2 SYGVNS, per germline. Between the trimmed V and J ends, which lost 5 bases and 7 bases, there was a span of 17 bases. The CDR3 DNA sequence: TGTGCCAGCAGTCCCCCGGCCAGGGTGGGTGGCTACACCTTC. It specifies CASSPPARVGGYTF.

The chain uses TRBV27 and TRBJ2-5, with 7 bases fitting TRBD2. Germline values: CDR1 MNHEY, CDR2 SMNVEV (reference sequence). The CDR3 loop spans 15 amino acids. The J segment lost 2 bases and the V segment lost 2 bases, leaving 5 bases of the junction unmatched. The CDR3: CASSLVGGIQETQYF. The CDR3 coding sequence is TGTGCCAGCAGTTTAGTCGGGGGGATACAAGAGACCCAGTACTTC.

The chain recombines TRBV29-1 with TRBJ2-5; D perhaps matches TRBD2 (6 bases). Per germline, CDR1 SQVTM and CDR2 ANQGSEA. The V end lost 0 bases, the J end lost 0 bases, and 14 bases lay between the germline ends. The CDR3 runs 16 residues. The CDR3 spells CSVEDQIAAYQETQYF. Here the CDR3 DNA reads TGCAGCGTTGAAGATCAGATAGCGGCCTACCAAGAGACCCAGTACTTC.

The chain has TRBV5-4 and TRBJ1-2; 8 bases align to TRBD1. This CDR3 contains 15 residues. Per the germline V gene, CDR1 is SGHNT and CDR2 is YYREEE (reference sequence). Trimming cost V 3 bases and J 3 bases; bases outside gene matches: 7. CDR3 loop: CASSSLKQGDYGYTF. DNA for the CDR3: TGTGCCAGCAGCTCCCTAAAACAGGGGGACTATGGCTACACCTTC.

The chain carries TRBV5-1 and TRBJ1-2; D ambiguous. V dropped 3 bases and J dropped 4 bases, with 10 bases sitting between them. Germline V gives CDR1 SGHRS, CDR2 YFSETQ. This CDR3 has 13 amino acids. The CDR3 loop reads CASSSAGGYGYTF. In DNA form, the CDR3 reads TGCGCCAGCAGCTCGGCGGGTGGCTATGGCTACACCTTC.

A note on this clone: At one end the junction does not follow the germline gene, possibly because of a read error. J is TRBJ1-2 and V is TRBV7-2, with TRBD1 identical over 8 bases. The CDR3 extends over 15 amino acids. Germline V CDR1 and CDR2: SGHTA, FQGNSA. CDR3 nucleotides: TGTGCCAGCAGCTTACAGGGGGCGGGGAACTATGGCTACACCTTT. This translates into CASSLQGAGNYGYTF.